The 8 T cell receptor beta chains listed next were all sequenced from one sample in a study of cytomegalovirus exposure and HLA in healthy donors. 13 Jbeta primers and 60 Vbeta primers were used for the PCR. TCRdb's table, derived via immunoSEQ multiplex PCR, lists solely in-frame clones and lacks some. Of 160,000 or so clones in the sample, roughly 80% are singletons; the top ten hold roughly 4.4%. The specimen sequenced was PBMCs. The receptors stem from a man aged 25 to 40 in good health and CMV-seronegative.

The CDR3 region is CASSLREERQYF. The DNA of the CDR3 is TGTGCCAGCAGCTTGAGGGAGGAGAGGCAGTACTTC. J is TRBJ2-7 and V is TRBV5-4; weak D call: TRBD2 (6 bases). The V gene's germline CDR1 is SGHNT and CDR2 YYREEE (reference sequence). This CDR3 spans 12 amino acids. The ends were cut back, 1 base at V and 9 bases at J, with 11 bases in the middle.

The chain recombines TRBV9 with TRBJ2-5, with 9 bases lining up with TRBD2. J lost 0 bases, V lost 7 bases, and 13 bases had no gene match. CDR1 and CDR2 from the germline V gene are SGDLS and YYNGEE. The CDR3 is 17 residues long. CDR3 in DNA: TGTGCCAGCGGCACTCCAAGCGGGGGGACGTACCAAGAGACCCAGTACTTC. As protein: CASGTPSGGTYQETQYF. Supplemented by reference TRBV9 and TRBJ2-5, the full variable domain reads DSGVTQTPKHLITATGQRVTLRCSPRSGDLSVYWYQQSLDQGLQFLIQYYNGEERAKGNILERFSAQQFPDLHSELNLSSLELGDSALYFCASGTPSGGTYQETQYFGPGTRLLVL.

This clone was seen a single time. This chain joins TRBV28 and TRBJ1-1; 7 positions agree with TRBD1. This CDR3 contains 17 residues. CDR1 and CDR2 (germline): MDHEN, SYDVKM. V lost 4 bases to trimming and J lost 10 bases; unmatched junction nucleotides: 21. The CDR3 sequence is CASSSQGVAVQVGGAFF. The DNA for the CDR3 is TGTGCCAGCAGTTCTCAGGGGGTAGCCGTCCAAGTGGGTGGAGCTTTCTTT.

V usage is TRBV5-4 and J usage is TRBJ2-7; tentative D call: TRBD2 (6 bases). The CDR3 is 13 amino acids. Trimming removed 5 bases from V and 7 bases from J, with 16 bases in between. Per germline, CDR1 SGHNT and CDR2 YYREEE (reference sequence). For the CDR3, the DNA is TGTGCCAGCAGTTTAGGAGGGGTACGGGAGCAGTACTTC. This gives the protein CASSLGGVREQYF. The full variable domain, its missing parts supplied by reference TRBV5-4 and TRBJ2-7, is ETGVTQSPTHLIKTRGQQVTLRCSSQSGHNTVSWYQQALGQGPQFIFQYYREEENGRGNFPPRFSGLQFPNYSSELNVNALELDDSALYLCASSLGGVREQYFGPGTRLTVT.

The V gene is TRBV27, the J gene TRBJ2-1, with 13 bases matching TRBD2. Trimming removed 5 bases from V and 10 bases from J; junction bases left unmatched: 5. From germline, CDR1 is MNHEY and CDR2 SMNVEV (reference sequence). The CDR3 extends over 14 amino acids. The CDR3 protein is CASSGLAGAGEQFF. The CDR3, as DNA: TGTGCCAGCAGTGGACTAGCGGGAGCTGGCGAGCAGTTCTTC.

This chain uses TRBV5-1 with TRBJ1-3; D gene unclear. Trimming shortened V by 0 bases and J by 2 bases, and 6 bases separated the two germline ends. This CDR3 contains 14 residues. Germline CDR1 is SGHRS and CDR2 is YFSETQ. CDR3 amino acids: CASSLAGAGNTIYF. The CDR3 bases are TGCGCCAGCAGCTTGGCAGGTGCTGGAAACACCATATATTTT.

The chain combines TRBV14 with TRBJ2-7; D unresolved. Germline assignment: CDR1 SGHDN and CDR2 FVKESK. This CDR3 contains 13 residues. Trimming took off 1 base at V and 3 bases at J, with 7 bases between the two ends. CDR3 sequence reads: CASSQVSIYEQYF. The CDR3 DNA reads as TGTGCCAGCAGCCAAGTGTCCATCTACGAGCAGTACTTC. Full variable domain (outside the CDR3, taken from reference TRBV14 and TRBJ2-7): EAGVTQFPSHSVIEKGQTVTLRCDPISGHDNLYWYRRVMGKEIKFLLHFVKESKQDESGMPNNRFLAERTGGTYSTLKVQPAELEDSGVYFCASSQVSIYEQYFGPGTRLTVT.

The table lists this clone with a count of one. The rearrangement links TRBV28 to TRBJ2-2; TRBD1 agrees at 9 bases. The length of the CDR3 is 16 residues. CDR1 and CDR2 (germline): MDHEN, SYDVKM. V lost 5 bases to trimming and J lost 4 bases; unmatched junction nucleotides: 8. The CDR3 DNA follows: TGTGCCAGCAGTGGGGCCGGGACAGGGCCCACCGGGGAGCTGTTTTTT. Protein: CASSGAGTGPTGELFF.